These T cell receptor beta chains were read from a single sample in a study of blood T cell repertoires in COVID-19. Assay used: immunoSEQ multiplex PCR; TCRdb lists only in-frame clones, some missing. Of about 200,000 clones in the sample, 85% were seen once. Sequencing was carried out using peripheral blood. Receptors were obtained from a man aged 60 to 75 with COVID-19, enrolled during active disease. The CDR3 runs from the conserved cysteine through the conserved F or W. The order of the fields is clone size, D gene, V gene, J gene, CDR3 protein, CDR3 DNA. A D gene is named only where the DNA matches it firmly. A clone size is listed for some rows: how often the clone was seen (once, few, many), or a class if it is expanded.

>-|-|TRBV6-6|TRBJ1-4
CASSRSGSLGGKLFF
TGTGCCAGCAGCCGTTCCGGGTCTCTCGGAGGAAAACTGTTTTTT
>-|TRBD2|TRBV5-1|TRBJ2-1
CASSFGRPSYNEQFF
TGCGCCAGCAGCTTCGGGAGGCCGTCCTACAATGAGCAGTTCTTC
>-|-|TRBV4-1|TRBJ2-7
CASSQGQISYEQYF
TGCGCCAGCAGCCAAGGACAAATCTCCTACGAGCAGTACTTC
>-|TRBD1|TRBV4-1|TRBJ1-4
CASSLQSGTVNEKLFF
TGCGCCAGCAGCTTACAATCCGGGACAGTTAATGAAAAACTGTTTTTT
>-|TRBD1|TRBV2|TRBJ1-1
CASLKNPNRGMLNTEAFF
TGTGCCAGTCTTAAGAACCCGAACAGGGGGATGTTGAACACTGAAGCTTTCTTT
>-|TRBD2|TRBV7-9|TRBJ2-7
CASSSFAGDSDEQYF
TGTGCCAGCAGCTCATTTGCGGGGGACTCGGACGAGCAGTACTTC
>-|TRBD2|TRBV30|TRBJ2-1
CAWSLTGGVYNEQFF
TGTGCCTGGAGTCTCACGGGGGGAGTATACAATGAGCAGTTCTTC
>-|TRBD2|TRBV6-1|TRBJ2-2
CASSESGTSGVTGELFF
TGTGCCAGCAGCGAAAGCGGGACTAGCGGGGTCACCGGGGAGCTGTTTTTT
>-|-|TRBV27|TRBJ1-5
CASSSDRREPQHF
TGTGCCAGCAGTTCGGACCGGAGGGAGCCCCAGCATTTT
>once|-|TRBV6-6|TRBJ2-1
CASSKSEQFF
TGTGCCAGCAGTAAGAGTGAGCAGTTCTTC
>-|TRBD1|TRBV7-2|TRBJ1-4
CASRPGGATNEKLFF
TGTGCCAGCAGACCAGGGGGAGCAACTAATGAAAAACTGTTTTTT
>-|TRBD1|TRBV7-9|TRBJ1-2
CASHSWGTDKHYGYTF
TGTGCCAGTCACTCCTGGGGGACAGACAAACACTATGGCTACACCTTC
>-|TRBD1|TRBV6-5|TRBJ2-2
CASSYTGGANTGELFF
TGTGCCAGCAGTTACACAGGGGGCGCGAACACCGGGGAGCTGTTTTTT
>once|TRBD2|TRBV9|TRBJ2-1
CASSVDVSGFDEQFF
TGTGCCAGCAGCGTAGATGTTAGCGGGTTTGATGAGCAGTTCTTC
>-|-|TRBV6-2/TRBV6-3|TRBJ1-1
CASSSWGEAFF
TGTGCCAGCAGTTCATGGGGCGAAGCTTTCTTT
>once|-|TRBV29-1|TRBJ1-2
CSVEQNYGYTF
TGCAGCGTTGAACAGAACTATGGCTACACCTTC
>-|-|TRBV3-1/TRBV3-2|TRBJ1-5
CASSQAGGDQPQHF
TGTGCCAGCAGCCAAGCTGGGGGGGATCAGCCCCAGCATTTT
>-|-|TRBV9|TRBJ1-5
CASSVGSVANQPQHF
TGTGCCAGCAGCGTAGGGTCGGTTGCAAATCAGCCCCAGCATTTT
>few|-|TRBV10-3|TRBJ2-5
CAATSGRSDQETQYF
TGTGCCGCAACCTCCGGACGTAGCGACCAAGAGACCCAGTACTTC
>-|-|TRBV7-3|TRBJ2-3
CASRSTGLGTDTQYF
TGTGCCAGCAGATCTACAGGTCTAGGCACAGATACGCAGTATTTT
>once|TRBD1|TRBV15|TRBJ1-4
CATSTRRDRGDSNEKLFF
TGTGCCACCAGCACCCGGAGGGACAGGGGCGATTCGAATGAAAAACTGTTTTTT
>-|-|TRBV7-2|TRBJ2-6
CASSLSGSRGANVLTF
TGTGCCAGCAGCTTATCAGGGTCTCGTGGGGCCAACGTCCTGACTTTC
>-|TRBD1|TRBV28|TRBJ1-5
CASSSQGQGDQPQHF
TGTGCCAGCAGTTCCCAAGGACAGGGGGATCAGCCCCAGCATTTT
>-|TRBD2|TRBV30|TRBJ2-1
CAWSVPAGGRNEQFF
TGTGCCTGGAGTGTACCAGCGGGAGGGAGGAATGAGCAGTTCTTC
>-|TRBD2|TRBV7-9|TRBJ2-7
CASSLASGKVGEQYF
TGTGCCAGCAGCTTAGCTAGCGGGAAGGTCGGAGAGCAGTACTTC
>-|TRBD1|TRBV11-2|TRBJ1-1
CASSLTQGSTEAFF
TGTGCCAGCAGCTTAACACAGGGGTCCACTGAAGCTTTCTTT
>few|TRBD2|TRBV6-5|TRBJ2-3
CASSHGLDTDTQYF
TGTGCCAGCAGCCACGGACTAGACACAGATACGCAGTATTTT
>-|TRBD1|TRBV10-3|TRBJ2-1
CAIYGQGTGEQFF
TGTGCCATCTATGGACAGGGTACGGGTGAGCAGTTCTTC
>-|-|TRBV5-1|TRBJ2-7
CASSSSYEQYF
TGCGCCAGCAGCTCTAGCTACGAGCAGTACTTC
>-|TRBD1|TRBV27|TRBJ2-3
CASSPGDRGNTDTQYF
TGTGCCAGCAGTCCCGGGGACAGGGGCAACACAGATACGCAGTATTTT
>once|-|TRBV21-1|TRBJ1-1
CASRATQGKEAFF
TGTGCCAGCAGGGCAACCCAGGGGAAAGAAGCTTTCTTT
>-|-|TRBV19|TRBJ2-3
CASSITRDTQYF
TGTGCCAGTAGTATAACCCGGGATACGCAGTATTTT
>-|TRBD1|TRBV12-5|TRBJ1-5
CASGRRQGSNQPQHF
TGTGCTAGTGGTCGTCGACAGGGTAGCAATCAGCCCCAGCATTTT
>once|-|TRBV5-5|TRBJ1-4
CASSLEGVVEKLFF
TGTGCCAGCAGCTTGGAGGGGGTGGTTGAAAAACTGTTTTTT
>-|-|TRBV27|TRBJ1-5
CASRPGQNSNQPQHF
TGTGCCAGCAGGCCTGGACAGAATAGCAATCAGCCCCAGCATTTT
>-|TRBD1|TRBV7-9|TRBJ1-1
CASSETGTGVRNTEAFF
TGTGCCAGCAGCGAGACCGGGACAGGGGTCCGGAACACTGAAGCTTTCTTT
>-|-|TRBV30|TRBJ1-2
CAWSVQFYGYTF
TGTGCCTGGAGTGTACAGTTCTATGGCTACACCTTC
>-|TRBD1|TRBV28|TRBJ1-1
CASALGTGGTEAFF
TGTGCCAGCGCTCTCGGGACAGGGGGCACTGAAGCTTTCTTT
>-|TRBD1|TRBV24-1|TRBJ1-1
CATSEASQGARTEAFF
TGTGCCACCAGTGAGGCATCCCAGGGGGCCCGCACTGAAGCTTTCTTT
>-|-|TRBV5-4|TRBJ2-3
CASSLDRGGDTQYF
TGTGCCAGCAGCTTGGACAGGGGAGGAGATACGCAGTATTTT
>-|-|TRBV7-2|TRBJ1-3
CASSVRGGRSGNTIYF
TGTGCCAGCAGCGTAAGGGGGGGACGTTCTGGAAACACCATATATTTT
>-|TRBD1|TRBV5-1|TRBJ1-3
CASSLEQGTGNTIYF
TGCGCCAGCAGCTTGGAACAGGGGACAGGAAACACCATATATTTT
>-|-|TRBV27|TRBJ2-3
CASSLAGTSSHTQYF
TGTGCCAGCAGTCTAGCCGGGACTTCCTCCCATACGCAGTATTTT
>-|-|TRBV15|TRBJ2-7
CATSRAAARYEQYF
TGTGCCACCAGCAGAGCGGCAGCGAGGTACGAGCAGTACTTC
>-|-|TRBV19|TRBJ1-2
CASSDGTGTLNRGYTF
TGTGCCAGTAGTGACGGGACCGGGACACTAAATCGGGGCTACACCTTC
>-|-|TRBV20-1|TRBJ1-2
CSARQGYTF
TGCAGTGCTAGACAGGGCTACACCTTC
>once|-|TRBV18|TRBJ2-7
CASSTTDTKVYEQYF
TGTGCCAGCTCCACGACAGATACTAAAGTCTACGAGCAGTACTTC
>few|-|TRBV6-5|TRBJ1-6
CASSFGALNSPLHF
TGTGCCAGCAGTTTTGGGGCACTAAATTCACCCCTCCACTTT
>-|-|TRBV28|TRBJ1-1
CATSNLLEAFF
TGTGCCACCTCTAACCTCCTTGAAGCTTTCTTT
>-|TRBD1|TRBV7-9|TRBJ1-3
CASSPTTGIGNTIYF
TGTGCCAGCAGCCCCACGACAGGGATTGGAAACACCATATATTTT
>once|-|TRBV7-8|TRBJ1-1
CASSSSPGGEAFF
TGTGCCAGCAGCTCCAGCCCGGGAGGGGAAGCTTTCTTT
>-|-|TRBV5-1|TRBJ1-3
CASSLGDTGNGNTIYF
TGCGCCAGCAGCTTGGGGGATACAGGGAATGGAAACACCATATATTTT
>-|-|TRBV7-9|TRBJ2-7
CASSVAGSDEQYF
TGTGCCAGCAGCGTGGCAGGGTCGGACGAGCAGTACTTC
>-|-|TRBV3-1/TRBV3-2|TRBJ1-2
CASSRGISNYGYTF
TGTGCCAGCAGCCGAGGGATTTCTAACTATGGCTACACCTTC
>-|-|TRBV28|TRBJ2-7
CASSSQYGGALSYEQYF
TGTGCCAGCAGTTCACAGTACGGGGGAGCCCTCTCCTACGAGCAGTACTTC
>-|TRBD1|TRBV4-1|TRBJ1-5
CASSPHRDRDQPQHF
TGCGCCAGCAGCCCTCACCGGGACAGGGATCAGCCCCAGCATTTT
>-|-|TRBV10-2|TRBJ1-6
CAGTQDTNSPLHF
TGCGCCGGTACTCAGGATACCAATTCACCCCTCCACTTT